This T cell receptor (beta chain) was recorded in a study of T cells after yellow fever vaccination. On the study more broadly: The fractions with low cell numbers were processed using SMART-Seq v4 Ultra Low Input.

TCRdb processed the 5' RACE reads anew with MiXCR; each CDR3 protein has one entry. The data hold about 260,000 distinct CDR3 sequences, with about 5.2% observed a single time. V lost 0 bases and J lost 4, with 13 bases in between. The CDR3 covers 16 residues. The germline V gene encodes CDR1 SGHTA and CDR2 FQGTGA. This clonotype appeared many times. Its antigen is still unknown. Study conclusions and caveats: Subsequent to the booster, the majority of primary-vaccination clones reappeared (96% CD4, 88% CD8).

J is TRBJ2-1 and V is TRBV7-3; D is unresolved. The clonotype originates from a man aged 18 to 29 who received the YFV17D yellow fever vaccine. The sequenced sample was CD4+ T cells sorted from PBMCs, obtained on the day of the yellow fever booster vaccination. This CDR3 reads CASSLTATDPYNEQFF. The CDR3 nucleotides read TGTGCCAGCAGCTTAACGGCCACCGACCCTTACAATGAGCAGTTCTTC.